The next 23 T cell receptor beta chains were all read from a single sample in a study of regulatory T cells in long-lasting Graves disease. Time point noted: newly diagnosed GD, antithyroid drugs for less than 3 months. PBMC-extracted RNA yielded the TCR library. Library construction for TCR beta used iRepertoire HTBI primers and Arm-PCR of CDR3 regions. TCRdb passed the multiplex PCR reads through MiXCR, listing each CDR3 protein once. The sample has about 470,000 distinct CDR3 sequences; 15% are singletons. A further study also used this sample, focusing on T cells in Graves' hyperthyroidism and ophthalmopathy.

The material sequenced was peripheral blood mononuclear cells (PBMCs), taken at new diagnosis, from a patient treated with antithyroid drugs. All receptors come from a woman aged 25 to 39 with Graves disease.

The rearrangement uses TRBV9 and TRBJ1-6; D not resolved. Germline V lookup: CDR1 SGDLS, CDR2 YYNGEE. Trimming took off 3 bases at V and 1 base at J, with 11 bases between the two ends. The CDR3 is 16 residues long. The CDR3 protein is CASSATGRSYNSPLHF. The DNA for the CDR3 is TGTGCCAGCAGCGCCACGGGCCGATCCTATAATTCACCCCTCCACTTT.

This clonotype was counted ten times or more. The V call is TRBV11-2, the J call TRBJ2-5, with TRBD2 as a possible D gene (6 bases). V shed 4 bases and J shed 7 bases, with 16 bases lying between them. CDR1 is SGHAT and CDR2 is FQNNGV in the germline V gene. This CDR3 contains 14 residues. CDR3 loop: CASSSLVGSGTQYF. The CDR3 region has the DNA TGTGCCAGCAGCTCCTTAGTCGGGAGCGGGACCCAGTACTTC.

Remarks on this clonotype: A read error may be the cause here, since a much bigger clone is one base away. The chain combines TRBV12-3 or TRBV12-4 with TRBJ2-2; D perhaps matches TRBD2 (6 bases). This CDR3 is built from 11 residues. The CDR3 region has the DNA TGTGCCAGCAGTTTTTTCGGGGGGCTGTTTTTT. This gives the protein CASSFFGGLFF.

Many counts were recorded for this clonotype. The chain joins TRBV2 to TRBJ1-6; no definite D call. Germline CDR1 is SNHLY and CDR2 is FYNNEI. The CDR3 is 16 amino acids. Trimming pared 6 bases from V and 4 bases from J, leaving 16 bases between. CDR3 in amino acids: CASSGVFLFYNSPLHF. CDR3 DNA sequence: TGTGCCAGCAGCGGAGTTTTCTTATTTTATAATTCACCCCTCCACTTT.

Ten or more counts support this clonotype. V gene TRBV10-2 combines with J gene TRBJ2-4; 7 nucleotides line up with TRBD2. The V gene end was trimmed by 6 bases and the J gene end by 0 bases; junction bases not matched to a gene: 14. Germline-derived CDR1 and CDR2 are WSHSY and SAAADI. The CDR3 spans 18 residues. CDR3 in DNA: TGCGCCAGCAGCCCACTAGCGCGAGGGCCGTTAGCCAAAAACATTCAGTACTTC. It specifies CASSPLARGPLAKNIQYF.

This clonotype was picked up many times. The chain links TRBV28 to TRBJ1-2; TRBD1 might be the D (5 bases). The CDR3 has 14 amino acids. The germline V gene encodes CDR1 MDHEN and CDR2 SYDVKM. Trimming removed 6 bases at V and 4 bases at J, with 15 bases between. CDR3 coding DNA: TGTGCCAGCAGCCAAGACAGCCTGGTCTATGGCTACACCTTC. Protein: CASSQDSLVYGYTF.

This clonotype was seen more than once but under ten times. The chain has TRBV24-1 and TRBJ2-1; D possibly uses TRBD1 or TRBD2 (5 bases each). Germline V CDR1 and CDR2: KGHDR, SFDVKD. The CDR3 covers 17 residues. The V end lost 1 base, the J end lost 2 bases, and 14 bases lay between the germline ends. The CDR3 DNA sequence: TGTGCCACCAGTGATTTAATGTTTGAGGGGACCTACAATGAGCAGTTCTTC. Protein product: CATSDLMFEGTYNEQFF.

The CDR3 DNA is TGCAGTGCTAGTCGGGGGGTGGCCTATGGCTACACCTTC. Its translation: CSASRGVAYGYTF. This chain connects TRBV20-1 to TRBJ1-2; TRBD1 is a possible D gene (5 bases). CDR3 size: 13 residues. V gave up 3 bases and J gave up 4 bases, with 12 bases separating them. Germline lookup yields CDR1 DFQATT and CDR2 SNEGSKA (reference sequence).

This chain joins TRBV19 and TRBJ1-2; a weak D match, TRBD1 (6 bases). The CDR3 totals 14 residues. CDR1 is LNHDA, CDR2 SQIVND, per germline (reference sequence). The V end lost 1 base, the J end lost 2 bases, and 8 bases lay between the germline ends. CDR3 sequence: CASSIGQGNYGYTF. The CDR3 nucleotides are TGTGCCAGTAGTATAGGCCAGGGGAACTATGGCTACACCTTC.

The chain joins TRBV11-2 to TRBJ2-3; a possible D gene is TRBD1 (5 bases). CDR1 is SGHAT and CDR2 is FQNNGV in the germline V gene. CDR3 length: 15 amino acids. Trimming cost V 4 bases and J 0 bases, with 11 bases left between them. This CDR3 is CASSSRASSTDTQYF. The CDR3 DNA reads TGTGCCAGCAGCTCCAGGGCCTCTAGCACAGATACGCAGTATTTT.

The V call is TRBV10-3, the J call TRBJ2-1; 7 bases align to TRBD1. Trimming took 3 bases from V and 6 from J; bases not matched to a gene: 5. The CDR3 runs to 14 residues. Looked up from germline, CDR1 is ENHRY and CDR2 is SYGVKD. The CDR3 coding sequence is TGTGCCATCAGTGAACAGGGGCTGCTCAATGAGCAGTTCTTC. Translated, it gives CAISEQGLLNEQFF.

The rearrangement links TRBV30 to TRBJ1-6; the match to TRBD1 covers 8 bases. Germline V gives CDR1 GTSNPN, CDR2 SVGIG (reference sequence). The CDR3 contains 14 residues. V shed 0 bases, J shed 8 bases, and the junction held 3 bases outside the gene matches. The CDR3 here is CAWSVGQGDSPLHF. For the CDR3, the DNA is TGTGCCTGGAGTGTCGGACAGGGAGATTCACCCCTCCACTTT.

This chain connects TRBV15 to TRBJ1-2, with D perhaps matching TRBD1 (5 bases). The CDR3 contains 12 residues. The ends were cut back, 4 bases at V and 5 bases at J, with 8 bases in the middle. Germline CDR1 is LNHNV and CDR2 is YYDKDF (reference sequence). CDR3 sequence (DNA): TGTGCCACCAGCATCGGACATTATGGCTACACCTTC. It specifies CATSIGHYGYTF.

This clonotype appeared many times. This rearrangement joins TRBV12-3 or TRBV12-4 to TRBJ1-1; tentative D call: TRBD1 (6 bases). Trimming cost V 3 bases and J 8 bases, with 10 bases left between them. The CDR3 is 12 amino acids. The CDR3, as DNA: TGTGCCAGCAGTTTCCCCGGGACAGAAGCTTTCTTT. This gives the protein CASSFPGTEAFF.

In this sample, this clonotype turned up many times. The rearrangement uses TRBV12-3 or TRBV12-4 and TRBJ1-4, with a weak D call TRBD1 (5 bases). The V end lost 6 bases, the J end lost 0 bases, and 11 bases lay between the germline ends. The CDR3 has 15 residues. Here the CDR3 reads CASRGTGATNEKLFF. The CDR3 coding sequence is TGTGCCAGCAGGGGGACGGGTGCAACTAATGAAAAACTGTTTTTT.

The chain links TRBV12-3 or TRBV12-4 to TRBJ2-2, with 12 bases fitting TRBD1. CDR3 length: 15 residues. After removal of 7 bases from V and 5 bases from J, the junction contained 5 bases not matched to a gene. The CDR3: CASTRDRGLTGELFF. The DNA of the CDR3 is TGTGCCAGCACCCGGGACAGGGGGCTAACCGGGGAGCTGTTTTTT.

The chain recombines TRBV3-1 with TRBJ2-1; TRBD2 matches 10 bases. The trim removed 4 bases at V and 6 bases at J, leaving 6 bases unmatched. This CDR3 has 15 amino acids. Germline CDR1 is LGHDT and CDR2 is YNNKEL (reference sequence). The CDR3 coding sequence is TGTGCCAGCAGCCCGGGGACTAGCGCCTTCAATGAGCAGTTCTTC. Translating gives CASSPGTSAFNEQFF.

There are a few counts of this clonotype. The chain links TRBV7-3 to TRBJ2-1; no reliable D call. CDR1 SGHTA and CDR2 FQGTGA come from the germline V gene. The CDR3 totals 14 residues. V lost 3 bases and J 5 bases, leaving 11 bases between the germline ends. CDR3 in DNA: TGTGCCAGCAGCTTTGGTTCTCGGAACAATGAGCAGTTCTTC. It is translated as CASSFGSRNNEQFF.

The rearrangement uses TRBV4-1 and TRBJ2-2; 12 bases map to TRBD2. Germline assignment: CDR1 MGHRA and CDR2 YSYEKL. J lost 6 bases, V lost 3 bases, and 5 bases had no gene match. The CDR3 extends over 16 amino acids. The CDR3 protein is CASSQPLAGGPGELFF. The CDR3 region has the DNA TGCGCCAGCAGCCAGCCACTAGCGGGGGGCCCCGGGGAGCTGTTTTTT.

This clonotype was counted at least ten times. This sequence joins TRBV24-1 and TRBJ1-5; D might be TRBD1 (5 bases). Germline CDR1 reads KGHDR; CDR2 reads SFDVKD. CDR3 length equals 14 residues. V lost 3 bases to trimming and J lost 5 bases, with 10 bases between them. DNA of the CDR3: TGTGCCACCAGTGATGTGACAGTGGATCAGCCCCAGCATTTT. This codes for CATSDVTVDQPQHF.

The chain joins TRBV10-3 to TRBJ2-4, with D possibly being TRBD1 (6 bases). V gave up 3 bases and J gave up 10 bases, with 19 bases separating them. CDR1 is ENHRY and CDR2 is SYGVKD in the germline V gene. The CDR3 length is 15 residues. This CDR3 is CAISDGQAGVRIQYF. The CDR3 region has the DNA TGTGCCATCAGTGACGGCCAGGCAGGGGTACGGATTCAGTACTTC.

The sample holds a few counts of this clonotype. This chain joins TRBV28 and TRBJ2-7; D might be TRBD2 (6 bases). The germline V gene encodes CDR1 MDHEN and CDR2 SYDVKM. The CDR3 extends over 13 amino acids. Trimming shortened V by 7 bases and J by 4 bases, and 14 bases separated the two germline ends. CDR3 DNA sequence: TGTGCCAGCATAGGGACGGGGAGGTACGAGCAGTACTTC. Its protein is CASIGTGRYEQYF.

At least ten counts were recorded for this clonotype. V is TRBV6-1 and J is TRBJ2-7, with D possibly matching TRBD2 (5 bases). The CDR3 totals 13 residues. V dropped 7 bases and J dropped 0 bases, with 10 bases sitting between them. Germline V CDR1 and CDR2: MNHNS, SASEGT. CDR3 nucleotide sequence: TGTGCCAGCACCGGACTCCTCTCCTACGAGCAGTACTTC. Translation gives CASTGLLSYEQYF.